This T cell receptor (beta chain) was identified in a study of T cells in Graves' hyperthyroidism and ophthalmopathy. Study-level findings and limits: Stable hyperthyroidism was separated from ophthalmopathy by a model based on 13 V-J features.

TCR beta CDR3 regions were amplified from RNA. In the first-round RT-PCR of the TCR CDR3, the HTBI primer set was used. TCRdb called the multiplex PCR reads again in MiXCR, with one record for every CDR3 protein. The profile shows a few hundred thousand distinct CDR3 sequences, 14% to 15% of them singletons. The V and J ends lost 1 base and 2 bases respectively, with 10 bases between them. The CDR3 runs 15 residues. Germline-derived CDR1 and CDR2 are SEHNR and FQNEAQ (reference sequence). In this sample, this clonotype turned up many times. Its specificity is unknown. Source material: blood. The chain joins TRBV7-9 to TRBJ2-3; no reliable D call. The TCR sequence derives from a woman aged 25 to 45 with Graves' hyperthyroidism. This CDR3 reads CASSLDSGYTDTQYF. CDR3 nucleotide sequence: TGTGCCAGCAGCTTAGACTCAGGTTACACAGATACGCAGTATTTT.